The rows below give T cell receptor beta chains drawn from one sample of a study of blood T cell repertoires in COVID-19. Sequencing used immunoSEQ multiplex PCR; TCRdb keeps in-frame clones, though not all of them. The sample lists approximately 500,000 clones, around 89% occurring once. The sample comprised PBMCs or T cells enriched from blood (not recorded which). The receptors shown here come from a middle-aged woman who had recovered from COVID-19. Each CDR3 is given without its conserved first and last residue. The order of the fields is J gene, V gene, CDR3 protein.

>TRBJ1-3|TRBV7-9
AAGASGNTIY
>TRBJ2-1|TRBV4-2
ASHRSGGTSSYNEQF
>TRBJ1-4|TRBV28
ASSLVGDRSEKLF
>TRBJ2-1|TRBV20-1
SAREQQWQF
>TRBJ1-6|TRBV25-1
ASQDRLAISPLH
>TRBJ2-7|TRBV4-1
ASSLSPGTSGRAWEQY
>TRBJ1-2|TRBV4-2
ASSQDIVTGLPYT
>TRBJ1-2|TRBV27
ASSLLAGTGGETNYGYT
>TRBJ2-3|TRBV5-1
ASRLNTDTQY
>TRBJ1-1|TRBV2
ASGGTTGLTEAF
>TRBJ2-7|TRBV3-1/TRBV3-2
ASSHGPRWTGSGEQY
>TRBJ2-3|TRBV5-1
ASSTGTGIGTDTQY
>TRBJ2-7|TRBV19
ASRETDTYSYEQY